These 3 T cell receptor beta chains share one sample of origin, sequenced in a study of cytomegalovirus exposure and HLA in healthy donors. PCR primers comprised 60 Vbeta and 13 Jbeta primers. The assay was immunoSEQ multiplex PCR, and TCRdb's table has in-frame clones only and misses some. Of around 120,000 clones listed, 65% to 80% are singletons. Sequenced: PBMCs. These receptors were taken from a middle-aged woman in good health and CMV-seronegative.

The CDR3 nucleotides are TGTGCCAGCAGTAAGGGGGGGGCAAACAATGAGCAGTTCTTC. It translates to CASSKGGANNEQFF. This chain joins TRBV11-3 and TRBJ2-1; maybe TRBD2 (7 bases). This CDR3 is built from 14 residues. V was clipped by 6 bases and J by 5 bases, with 14 bases between them. Germline V lookup: CDR1 SGHNT, CDR2 YENEEA.

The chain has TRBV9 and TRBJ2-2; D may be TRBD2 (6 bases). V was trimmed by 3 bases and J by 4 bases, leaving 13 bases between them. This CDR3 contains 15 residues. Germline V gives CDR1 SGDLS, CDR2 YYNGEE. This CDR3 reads CASSGAAGFTGELFF. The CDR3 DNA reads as TGTGCCAGCAGCGGCGCGGCGGGGTTCACCGGGGAGCTGTTTTTT.

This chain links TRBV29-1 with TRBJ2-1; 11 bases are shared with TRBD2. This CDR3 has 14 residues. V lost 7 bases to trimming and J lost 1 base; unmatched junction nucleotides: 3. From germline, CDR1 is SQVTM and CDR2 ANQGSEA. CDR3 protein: CSGRLAGSYNEQFF. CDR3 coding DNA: TGCAGCGGTCGACTAGCGGGGTCCTACAATGAGCAGTTCTTC.